The clone carrying this TCR beta chain has more than one count but fewer than ten. Its target is unknown. This entry comes from a study of vaccination and CD4 T cells after COVID-19. Background on the study: The BNT162b2 or mRNA-1273 vaccine was given to participants in two doses. Timing of post-vaccine sample collection was a median approximately 70 days after dose two, with a range of 14 to 241.

Study-level results: Median reactive clonotypes, those recognizing SARS-CoV-2, rose from around 20 to 38, not significantly.

The Oncomine TCR Beta short-read assay was applied to DNA of cultured CD4+ T cells. TCRdb independently ran MiXCR on the PCR reads; one entry per CDR3 protein. The sample contains 7,000 to 9,000 distinct CDR3 sequences, 50% to 60% of which appear only once. The sample's treatment: roughly 11-day PBMC culture with coronavirus spike peptide pools or control peptides (ViraFEST assay). Days 3 and 7 were when half the medium was replaced with fresh IL-2 medium. The source of this sequence is a human donor who had recovered from COVID-19. Input material: CD4+ T cells from blood, cultured in vitro.

The CDR3 sequence is CASRRTGPNTEAFF. The CDR3 coding sequence is TGTGCCAGCAGGCGGACAGGGCCGAACACTGAAGCTTTCTTT. The V gene is TRBV27, the J gene TRBJ1-1, with 8 positions matching TRBD1. This CDR3 region has 14 residues. The germline V gene has CDR1 MNHEY and CDR2 SMNVEV (reference sequence). V shed 6 bases and J 1 base; nucleotides not matched to a gene: 4.